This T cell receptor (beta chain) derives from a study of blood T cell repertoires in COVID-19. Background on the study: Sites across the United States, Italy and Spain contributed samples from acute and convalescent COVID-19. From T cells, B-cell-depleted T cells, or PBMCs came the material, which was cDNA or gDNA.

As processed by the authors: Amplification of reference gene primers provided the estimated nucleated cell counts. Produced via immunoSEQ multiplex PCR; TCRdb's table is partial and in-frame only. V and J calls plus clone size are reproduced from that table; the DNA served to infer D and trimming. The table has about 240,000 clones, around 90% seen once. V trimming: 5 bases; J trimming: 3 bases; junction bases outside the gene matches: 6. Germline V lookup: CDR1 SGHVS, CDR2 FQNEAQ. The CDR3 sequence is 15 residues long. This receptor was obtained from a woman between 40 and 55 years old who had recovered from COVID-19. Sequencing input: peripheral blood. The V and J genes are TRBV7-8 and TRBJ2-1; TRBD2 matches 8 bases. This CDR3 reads CASSPPGGGYNEQFF. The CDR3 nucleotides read TGTGCCAGCAGCCCCCCGGGAGGGGGCTACAATGAGCAGTTCTTC.